This T cell receptor (beta chain) was found in a study of identifying expanded T cells in peripheral blood. Libraries were prepared by immunoSEQ multiplex PCR; TCRdb keeps only in-frame clonotypes and omits some of them. The table lists around 63,000 clones, approximately 87% of them singletons. Study-wide points: Across healthy donors, higher total template counts meant significantly greater approximately 2-week count variance. Technical replicates showed about 1.1 changed clones; roughly two weeks roughly 16; four weeks 19.

Regarding this clone: Its cognate antigen is unknown.

This CDR3 has 15 amino acids. The germline gives CDR1 MRHNA, CDR2 SNTAGT. The V and J ends lost 7 bases and 4 bases respectively, with 16 bases between them. Healthy donors had no documented immune events, such as infections, while sampled. This sequence originates from a person aged 18-69 years in good health. The sequenced sample consisted of blood. The chain combines TRBV6-4 with TRBJ2-2; D remains ambiguous. The CDR3 region has the DNA TGTGCCAGCACCGCAACGGGCGACGGCACCGGGGAGCTGTTTTTT. Amino acid sequence: CASTATGDGTGELFF.